The T cell receptor beta chain described here comes from a study of T cell changes during pregnancy in multiple sclerosis. Profiled with immunoSEQ multiplex PCR; TCRdb holds only in-frame clones, not every one. The sample contains around 68,000 clones, over 80% of which appear only once. The CDR3 sequence is 16 residues long. CDR1 and CDR2 from the germline V gene are SGHTA and FQGNSA. With 0 bases clipped from V and 8 bases from J, the junction kept 11 bases outside the gene matches. This chain links TRBV7-2 with TRBJ1-2, with TRBD1 matching over 8 bases. The material was CD4+ T cells from peripheral blood mononuclear cells, obtained before pregnancy. The sequence was collected from a female donor with multiple sclerosis, enrolled in a pregnancy study. This chain's CDR3 is CASSLAPGQGGRGYTF. CDR3 DNA sequence: TGTGCCAGCAGCTTAGCCCCTGGACAGGGCGGCAGGGGCTACACCTTC.